Here is one T cell receptor (beta chain) with its context. There is no known antigen for this receptor. No base quality values were provided; no much bigger clone lies one nucleotide off. TCRbeta CDR3 regions were amplified from genomic DNA using the immunoSEQ Assay, a bias-controlled multiplex PCR. The original methods were these. Within the assay, amplification of reference gene primers was used to estimate how many nucleated cells each sample contained. Sequence reads were collapsed and filtered to measure the absolute abundance of every unique TCRbeta CDR3 rearrangement. Productive Simpson clonality was computed per sample as the square root of Simpson's diversity index over productive rearrangements. TCRdb mirrors the immuneACCESS table, restricted to in-frame sequences. Some clones are absent from its copies; in checked studies, under half trace to an unresolved V gene, and the reason for the others is unknown. V and J calls and clone size come straight from that table; D and trimming were deduced from the DNA. The sample records 250,000 to 350,000 clones, around 90% of which are singletons. Approximately 6.5% of the sample rests with the top ten.

The data belong to a study of blood T cell repertoires in COVID-19 (dated by TCRdb to about 2020). Concerning the study at large: Collaborator samples came from the United States, Italy and Spain and covered acute and convalescent phases of COVID-19. The prospective study material was composed of cDNA or gDNA derived from T cells, B-cell-depleted T cells, or PBMCs. The dataset comprised deeply sampled blood TCRbeta repertoires from subjects exposed to, actively infected with, or recovered from COVID-19. The repertoires were released in a freely available public database meant as a resource for research on the immune response to SARS-CoV-2. The samples were drawn from the first 160 participants of the ongoing ImmuneRACE study and from 1,254 subjects provided by 6 global collaborators. Sample metadata almost always included a de-identified subject ID, COVID-19 status, age in years and sex. Where available, HLA class I and class II types were obtained from metadata supplied by the sample provider rather than from assay-based typing.

One collaborating source in Seattle enrolled patients during active infection and followed them longitudinally through the course of disease. The collaborating institutions used their own protocols to collect whole blood in K2EDTA tubes. For TCRbeta analysis, collaborators shipped samples in one of three forms: frozen whole blood, isolated PBMCs, or DNA extracted from either of those sample types. The V and J ends are trimmed by 3 bases and 0 bases, leaving 17 bases between them. The CDR3 contains 17 residues, cysteine and phenylalanine counted. Of the read, only the CDR3 DNA is kept; its 51 bases are in frame from base 1. The germline V gene encodes CDR1 SEHNR and CDR2 FQNEAQ (reference sequence). Study-wide findings and limitations: The quantity of clinical and demographic metadata differed by source and by participant and was supplied without curation.

The specimen was peripheral blood. The TCR originated in a woman in her fifties or sixties with COVID-19, enrolled during active disease. The sequence links TRBV7-9 to TRBJ1-1, and the D gene may be TRBD1, 6 bases matching. The sequenced DNA: TGTGCCAGCAGCTTGAAAACAGGGTATGAAATGAACACTGAAGCTTTCTTT. This yields the protein CASSLKTGYEMNTEAFF.